These 30 T cell receptor beta chains were sequenced from one sample in a study of T cell repertoires in cytomegalovirus infection. TCRdb redid the calling of the reads with MiXCR, one entry per CDR3 protein. The sample yields over 85,000 distinct CDR3 sequences, approximately 15% seen once. Sequencing used PBMCs. The receptors shown here come from a human donor in good health (CMV status not recorded). Some clones in this sample may be carry-over from other donors' samples.

This clonotype occurred many times. The chain links TRBV27 to TRBJ2-1; D may be TRBD1 or TRBD2 (5 bases each). Looked up from germline, CDR1 is MNHEY and CDR2 is SMNVEV (reference sequence). V lost 7 bases, J lost 8 bases, and 33 bases lay in between. The CDR3 sequence is 19 residues long. The CDR3 loop reads CASTAWIGAGAKVGDEQFF. Here the CDR3 DNA reads TGTGCCAGCACTGCCTGGATAGGGGCCGGTGCTAAGGTGGGGGATGAGCAGTTCTTC.

This chain links TRBV5-6 with TRBJ2-1; 7 bases fit TRBD1. The germline CDR1 and CDR2 sequences are SGHDT and YYEEEE. V lost 4 bases and J lost 8; bases outside the gene matches: 6. The CDR3 runs 13 residues. CDR3 loop: CASSAGTVYEQFF. The DNA of the CDR3 is TGTGCCAGCAGCGCCGGGACAGTCTATGAGCAGTTCTTC.

This clonotype was observed a handful of times. This sequence joins TRBV2 and TRBJ1-4; D ambiguous. The germline CDR1 and CDR2 sequences are SNHLY and FYNNEI. The germline V and J ends were trimmed by 3 bases and 4 bases, with 12 bases remaining between them. The CDR3 totals 15 residues. For the CDR3, the DNA is TGTGCCAGCAGTGAGAATGGATCCTATAATGAAAAACTGTTTTTT. This codes for CASSENGSYNEKLFF.

This clonotype was recorded at least ten times. This rearrangement joins TRBV7-2 to TRBJ2-4; D unclear. The V gene's germline CDR1 is SGHTA and CDR2 FQGNSA. Trimming left V 4 bases short and J 3 bases short, with 10 bases between. CDR3 length: 14 amino acids. CDR3 residues: CASSSAPNKNIQYF. CDR3 nucleotides: TGTGCCAGCAGCTCCGCCCCCAACAAAAACATTCAGTACTTC.

The chain is built from TRBV20-1 and TRBJ1-5; D not certain. The V gene lost 3 bases and the J gene lost 3 bases, with 15 bases spanning the gap. Per the germline V gene, CDR1 is DFQATT and CDR2 is SNEGSKA (reference sequence). The CDR3 extends over 15 amino acids. In DNA form, the CDR3 reads TGCAGTGCTAGTAGGGTAGATAAGCTCAATCAGCCCCAGCATTTT. Its protein is CSASRVDKLNQPQHF.

This clonotype was recorded at least ten times. The V call is TRBV7-2, the J call TRBJ2-2; 9 bases line up with TRBD2. Germline V gene sequence: CDR1 SGHTA, CDR2 FQGNSA. The CDR3 is 16 residues long. The junction had 6 bases not matched to a gene; V was cut back by 5 bases and J by 2 bases. As DNA, the CDR3 is TGTGCCAGCAGCCCGCAAGCGGGGGGAAACACCGGGGAGCTGTTTTTT. Protein product: CASSPQAGGNTGELFF.

This clonotype was seen at least ten times. The rearrangement links TRBV7-2 to TRBJ2-4; possibly TRBD1 or TRBD2 for D (6 bases each). The V end was cut by 3 bases, the J end by 3 bases, with 15 bases between. Germline values: CDR1 SGHTA, CDR2 FQGNSA. This CDR3 is built from 16 residues. The CDR3 DNA is TGTGCCAGCAGCTTTCACAGGGAGGAGGGCAAAAACATTCAGTACTTC. Translated: CASSFHREEGKNIQYF. Full variable domain (missing parts from reference TRBV7-2 and TRBJ2-4): GAGVSQSPSNKVTEKGKDVELRCDPISGHTALYWYRQSLGQGLEFLIYFQGNSAPDKSGLPSDRFSAERTGGSVSTLTIQRTQQEDSAVYLCASSFHREEGKNIQYFGAGTRLSVL.

This clonotype came up a few times. CDR3 sequence reads: CSVRRTSEAFF. In DNA, the CDR3 is TGCAGCGTCCGCAGGACGAGTGAAGCTTTCTTT. This chain joins TRBV29-1 and TRBJ1-1; D gene unclear. The CDR3 contains 11 residues. Looked up from germline, CDR1 is SQVTM and CDR2 is ANQGSEA. The V and J ends lost 6 bases and 7 bases respectively, with 12 bases between them.

The CDR3 loop reads CAISEIDRDYNEQFF. The CDR3 bases are TGTGCCATCAGTGAAATAGACAGGGACTACAATGAGCAGTTCTTC. V and J are TRBV10-3 and TRBJ2-1; 7 nucleotides match TRBD1. This CDR3 contains 15 residues. The germline V gene has CDR1 ENHRY and CDR2 SYGVKD. The V and J ends lost 3 bases and 3 bases, in that order; junction bases with no gene match: 5.

This clonotype has a handful of counts. The genes are TRBV27 and TRBJ2-1; 13 bases are a match to TRBD2. The CDR3 totals 14 residues. V was pared by 7 bases and J by 9 bases, with 6 bases of the junction left unmatched. Per the germline V gene, CDR1 is MNHEY and CDR2 is SMNVEV (reference sequence). The CDR3 DNA reads as TGTGCCAGCAAGACTAGCGGGGGGTACGGTGAGCAGTTCTTC. Protein: CASKTSGGYGEQFF.

This clonotype has at least ten counts. V is TRBV7-2 and J is TRBJ1-3; possibly TRBD1 for D (5 bases). CDR1 and CDR2 (germline): SGHTA, FQGNSA. The CDR3 totals 18 residues. V gave up 1 base and J gave up 0 bases, with 16 bases separating them. CDR3 residues: CASSLGWPGTLSGNTIYF. The CDR3 bases are TGTGCCAGCAGCTTAGGATGGCCGGGGACCCTCTCTGGAAACACCATATATTTT.

This chain links TRBV7-2 with TRBJ2-7; the D gene could be TRBD1 or TRBD2 (5 bases each). This CDR3 has 14 amino acids. V shed 8 bases and J shed 3 bases, with 17 bases lying between them. Germline lookup yields CDR1 SGHTA and CDR2 FQGNSA. The CDR3 bases are TGTGCCAGCCTCGGGCAGGGAGTGGACTACGAGCAGTACTTC. This translates into CASLGQGVDYEQYF.

The V call is TRBV18, the J call TRBJ2-7; a possible D gene is TRBD1 (5 bases). The CDR3 spans 14 residues. Looked up from germline, CDR1 is KGHSH and CDR2 is LQKENI. V shed 4 bases and J shed 0 bases, with 10 bases lying between them. The CDR3 here is CASSLQEPSYEQYF. The CDR3 coding sequence is TGTGCCAGCTCACTACAGGAACCCTCCTACGAGCAGTACTTC.

This clonotype was recorded many times. The chain carries TRBV7-2 and TRBJ1-1; D unclear. The CDR3 runs to 13 residues. The germline V gene has CDR1 SGHTA and CDR2 FQGNSA. V lost 5 bases and J lost 5, with 12 bases in between. The CDR3 region is CASSRDAGTEAFF. CDR3 bases: TGTGCCAGCAGCCGAGACGCCGGGACTGAAGCTTTCTTT.

This clonotype was seen only a few times. This chain connects TRBV2 to TRBJ2-3; D may be TRBD1 (5 bases). The CDR3 has 13 residues. The V gene lost 3 bases and the J gene lost 4 bases, with 8 bases spanning the gap. Looked up from germline, CDR1 is SNHLY and CDR2 is FYNNEI. In DNA form, the CDR3 reads TGTGCCAGCAGTGATCAGGGTTCAGATACGCAGTATTTT. It is translated as CASSDQGSDTQYF.

In its sample, this clonotype was seen many times. The chain has TRBV6-2 or TRBV6-3 and TRBJ2-6; D could derive from TRBD1 or TRBD2 (5 bases each). The ends were cut back, 2 bases at V and 0 bases at J, with 11 bases in the middle. Germline V lookup: CDR1 MNHEY, CDR2 SVGEGT. The CDR3 loop spans 17 amino acids. CDR3 amino acids: CASSYNGASSGANVLTF. As DNA, the CDR3 is TGTGCCAGCAGTTACAACGGGGCGAGCTCTGGGGCCAACGTCCTGACTTTC.

V usage is TRBV19 and J usage is TRBJ2-2; 7 nucleotides agree with TRBD1. The CDR3 runs 14 residues. The V segment lost 9 bases and the J segment 2 bases; nucleotides outside the gene matches: 6. Germline V gene sequence: CDR1 LNHDA, CDR2 SQIVND (reference sequence). The CDR3 DNA sequence: TGTGCCAGCGGAAGGGGGCTCAACACCGGGGAGCTGTTTTTT. Its translation: CASGRGLNTGELFF.

The sample holds many counts of this clonotype. The J gene is TRBJ1-1, the V gene TRBV7-2, with no clear D. V was cut by 7 bases and J by 0 bases, with 6 bases left in between. In germline, CDR1 is SGHTA, CDR2 FQGNSA. There are 12 residues in the CDR3. CDR3 amino acids: CASKRMNTEAFF. In nucleotides, the CDR3 is TGTGCCAGCAAACGTATGAACACTGAAGCTTTCTTT.

This clonotype has ten or more counts. The chain combines TRBV7-2 with TRBJ1-5; 7 bases match TRBD1. J gave up 2 bases and V 5 bases, and 9 bases lay outside the gene matches. CDR3 length equals 16 residues. Germline CDR1 SGHTA, CDR2 FQGNSA. The CDR3 region is CASSIGGIIGNQPQHF. The CDR3 nucleotides read TGTGCCAGCAGCATAGGGGGCATTATCGGCAATCAGCCCCAGCATTTT.

This chain uses TRBV27 with TRBJ2-6; 9 bases line up with TRBD1. The germline CDR1 and CDR2 sequences are MNHEY and SMNVEV (reference sequence). The CDR3 spans 17 residues. V dropped 8 bases and J dropped 0; count of bases not matched to a gene: 8. The CDR3: CASCRDRDCSGANVLTF. The CDR3 DNA is TGTGCCAGCTGCCGGGACAGGGATTGCTCTGGGGCCAACGTCCTGACTTTC.

The chain is built from TRBV4-2 and TRBJ2-7; 8 positions match TRBD2. The CDR3 totals 16 residues. Germline V CDR1 and CDR2: LGHNA, YNFKEQ. With 0 bases clipped from V and 5 bases from J, the junction kept 9 bases outside the gene matches. CDR3 amino acids: CASSQDLAAGDDEQYF. In DNA, the CDR3 is TGTGCCAGCAGCCAAGATTTGGCAGCGGGGGACGACGAGCAGTACTTC.

In this sample, this clonotype turned up many times. The chain recombines TRBV7-8 with TRBJ2-1, with TRBD2 matching 12 bases. J gave up 7 bases and V 0 bases, and 4 bases lay outside the gene matches. Germline CDR1 SGHVS, CDR2 FQNEAQ. The CDR3 is made up of 16 amino acids. CDR3 amino acids: CASSLAGLAGTNEQFF. The CDR3 bases are TGTGCCAGCAGCTTAGCGGGACTAGCGGGTACAAATGAGCAGTTCTTC.

This clonotype is termed medium-sized (0.01 to 0.1%). This chain uses TRBV7-2 with TRBJ2-3, with D unclear. Trimming shortened V by 4 bases and J by 4 bases, and 6 bases separated the two germline ends. Germline V gene data show CDR1 as SGHTA and CDR2 as FQGNSA. The CDR3 length is 12 residues. The CDR3 nucleotides are TGTGCCAGCAGCTACGGTTCAGATACGCAGTATTTT. It encodes CASSYGSDTQYF.

The chain is built from TRBV20-1 and TRBJ2-3, with D perhaps assigned TRBD1 or TRBD2 (5 bases each). The CDR3 covers 13 residues. With 2 bases removed from V and 7 bases from J, the gap between germline ends came to 13 bases. Germline V lookup: CDR1 DFQATT, CDR2 SNEGSKA (reference sequence). The CDR3 sequence is CSARIPGPYTQYF. In nucleotides, the CDR3 is TGCAGTGCTAGAATTCCGGGACCCTATACGCAGTATTTT.

This clonotype was observed a handful of times. V and J are TRBV29-1 and TRBJ1-1; D is undetermined. The V end lost 2 bases, the J end lost 4 bases, and 11 bases lay between the germline ends. CDR1 and CDR2 from the germline V gene are SQVTM and ANQGSEA. The length of the CDR3 is 13 residues. The CDR3 coding sequence is TGCAGCGTTGAAAAGGGAGGAGGCACTGAAGCTTTCTTT. Its translation: CSVEKGGGTEAFF.

This clonotype has a count of ten or more. The chain has TRBV7-2 and TRBJ2-5; possibly TRBD1 or TRBD2 for D (5 bases each). Germline CDR1 reads SGHTA; CDR2 reads FQGNSA. V lost 5 bases, J lost 1 base, and 8 bases lay in between. The CDR3 is made up of 13 amino acids. In DNA form, the CDR3 reads TGTGCCAGCAGCATGGGACGCCAAGAGACCCAGTACTTC. This gives the protein CASSMGRQETQYF.

In this sample, this clonotype turned up many times. The gene calls are TRBV7-2 and TRBJ1-2; D is undetermined. V shed 5 bases and J shed 6 bases, with 19 bases lying between them. Looked up from germline, CDR1 is SGHTA and CDR2 is FQGNSA. The length of the CDR3 is 15 residues. Here the CDR3 reads CASSPRSGSRDGYTF. Written as DNA, the CDR3 is TGTGCCAGCAGCCCAAGGTCCGGGAGTAGAGATGGCTACACCTTC.

This clonotype was counted ten times or more. CDR3 sequence: CASSLTDTQYF. CDR3 bases: TGTGCCAGCAGCTTGACAGATACGCAGTATTTT. The V and J genes are TRBV5-4 and TRBJ2-3; D unclear. The CDR3 has 11 residues. Trimming left V 1 base short and J 3 bases short, with 0 bases between. The germline CDR1 and CDR2 sequences are SGHNT and YYREEE (reference sequence).

The V gene is TRBV3-1, the J gene TRBJ2-7; D may correspond to TRBD1 or TRBD2 (6 bases each). In germline, CDR1 is LGHDT, CDR2 YNNKEL (reference sequence). Trimming pared 6 bases from V and 6 bases from J, leaving 12 bases between. The CDR3 has 12 amino acids. The CDR3 DNA reads as TGTGCCAGCAGGCGAGAGGGGGGCGAGCAGTACTTC. It translates to CASRREGGEQYF.

The rearrangement links TRBV4-3 to TRBJ1-2, with 8 nucleotides matching TRBD1. Germline CDR1 LGHNA, CDR2 YSLEER. Unmatched junction bases numbered 10, after V lost 4 bases and J lost 6 bases. The CDR3 is 15 amino acids. The CDR3 nucleotides read TGCGCCAGCAGCCCCCGGGCAGGGGGCTATGATGGCTACACCTTC. Protein sequence: CASSPRAGGYDGYTF.